This TCR beta chain was identified during a study of regulatory T cells in long-lasting Graves disease. As to time point: newly diagnosed GD, antithyroid drugs for less than 3 months. The TCR library was made from RNA that had been extracted from PBMCs in TRIzol. There are many counts of this clonotype. With 5 bases removed from V and 5 bases from J, the gap between germline ends came to 29 bases. The CDR3 length is 19 residues. The germline V gene encodes CDR1 SGHAT and CDR2 FQNNGV. iRepertoire HTBI primers and Arm-PCR of CDR3 regions built TCR beta libraries. A single record per CDR3 protein comes from TCRdb applying MiXCR to the multiplex PCR reads. The sample yields a few hundred thousand distinct CDR3 sequences, about an eighth seen once. This sample also appeared in a second study, on T cells in Graves' hyperthyroidism and ophthalmopathy.

This receptor was taken from a woman younger than 35 with Graves disease. The chain uses TRBV11-2 and TRBJ2-3; tentatively, D is TRBD2 (5 bases). The sample consisted of peripheral blood mononuclear cells (PBMCs), taken at new diagnosis, from a patient treated with antithyroid drugs. The CDR3 region has the DNA TGTGCCAGCAGCCCGGATCCCCCCTTACTAGGTCATTCTGGAGATACGCAGTATTTT. Its protein is CASSPDPPLLGHSGDTQYF. Combining the CDR3 with reference TRBV11-2 and TRBJ2-3 gives the whole variable domain EAGVAQSPRYKIIEKRQSVAFWCNPISGHATLYWYQQILGQGPKLLIQFQNNGVVDDSQLPKDRFSAERLKGVDSTLKIQPAKLEDSAVYLCASSPDPPLLGHSGDTQYFGPGTRLTVL.